This is a list of T cell receptor beta chains from one sample in a study of cytomegalovirus exposure and HLA in healthy donors. Assay used: immunoSEQ multiplex PCR; TCRdb lists only in-frame clones, some missing. The data contain about 140,000 clones, roughly 80% of them singletons. The material sequenced was PBMCs. The receptors originated from a woman under 40 in good health and CMV-seronegative. CDR3s leave out the opening cysteine and the closing phenylalanine or tryptophan.

TRBV9	TRBJ1-3	ASSVGMGQGADGNTIY
TRBV7-3	TRBJ2-7	ASSPKPRLAGGGYEQY
TRBV2	TRBJ1-4	ASSLNREAATTNEKLF
TRBV7-3	TRBJ2-1	ASSSTGTSVRRQF
TRBV2	TRBJ2-5	ASRETAETQY
TRBV7-2	TRBJ1-1	ASSLSHRKIEAF
TRBV7-8	TRBJ2-3	ASSLASGGSTDTQY
TRBV7-9	TRBJ1-2	ASSPGQGSVGYT
TRBV9	TRBJ2-2	ASSGSGVGTSGGADTGELF
TRBV27	TRBJ2-1	ASSPGTSGRSRQF